The 30 T cell receptor beta chains below come from one sample, sequenced in a study of shared clonotypes between healthy human individuals. Clones were sequenced by immunoSEQ multiplex PCR, and TCRdb holds only the in-frame ones, with some missing. The table records around 600,000 clones, roughly 98% of them present only once. Naive CD8 populations comprised CD45RO-negative cells positively selected for CCR7, excluding terminally differentiated effector memory CD45RA+ cells. The source material was naive CD8+ T cells sorted from blood. The receptors shown here come from a man under 40 in good health.

This chain joins TRBV11-2 and TRBJ2-3, with 9 bases fitting TRBD2. J was trimmed by 2 bases and V by 1 base; bases with no gene match: 4. Looked up from germline, CDR1 is SGHAT and CDR2 is FQNNGV. This CDR3 spans 16 amino acids. The CDR3 region is CASSLGLAGNTDTQYF. The DNA of the CDR3 is TGTGCCAGCAGCTTAGGTCTAGCGGGGAACACAGATACGCAGTATTTT.

V and J are TRBV28 and TRBJ2-7; either TRBD1 or TRBD2 may fit D (5 bases each). Germline CDR1 reads MDHEN; CDR2 reads SYDVKM. With 5 bases removed from V and 4 bases from J, the gap between germline ends came to 21 bases. The CDR3 length is 16 residues. For the CDR3, the DNA is TGTGCCAGCAGTCAGGCCCGGGACGCCGACGCGTACGAGCAGTACTTC. It is translated as CASSQARDADAYEQYF.

The chain carries TRBV2 and TRBJ1-1; no reliable D call. The length of the CDR3 is 10 residues. V was cut by 8 bases and J by 7 bases, with 8 bases left in between. Per germline, CDR1 SNHLY and CDR2 FYNNEI. This CDR3 is CASLQVEAFF. The CDR3 DNA follows: TGTGCCAGCCTGCAGGTTGAAGCTTTCTTT.

The V call is TRBV5-1, the J call TRBJ2-2, with TRBD2 matching 10 bases. Germline CDR1 SGHRS, CDR2 YFSETQ. J lost 3 bases, V lost 3 bases, and 8 bases had no gene match. CDR3 size: 17 residues. The CDR3 protein is CASSSFPSGRDTGELFF. In nucleotides, the CDR3 is TGCGCCAGCAGCTCCTTCCCTAGCGGGAGAGACACCGGGGAGCTGTTTTTT.

This clone has more than one count but fewer than ten. This sequence joins TRBV28 and TRBJ2-7, with D perhaps matching TRBD1 (6 bases). This CDR3 is built from 12 residues. The ends were cut back, 9 bases at V and 3 bases at J, with 12 bases in the middle. From germline, CDR1 is MDHEN and CDR2 SYDVKM. As DNA, the CDR3 is TGTGCCAGTCAGGGGATTGACTACGAGCAGTACTTC. Translated, it gives CASQGIDYEQYF.

This chain uses TRBV11-2 with TRBJ2-5; no reliable D call. Looked up from germline, CDR1 is SGHAT and CDR2 is FQNNGV. The CDR3 sequence is 15 residues long. V was pared by 3 bases and J by 1 base, with 12 bases between. CDR3 nucleotides: TGTGCCAGCAGCTTCCCCGGACGGACCCAAGAGACCCAGTACTTC. Protein product: CASSFPGRTQETQYF.

The chain couples TRBV13 to TRBJ2-1; 7 bases are shared with TRBD2. CDR1 and CDR2 (germline): PRHDT, FYEKMQ (reference sequence). The CDR3 is 17 amino acids. Trimming took 5 bases from V and 2 from J; bases not matched to a gene: 12. The CDR3: CASSLMFGGSAYNEQFF. The CDR3 nucleotides are TGTGCCAGCAGCCTAATGTTCGGCGGGAGCGCCTACAATGAGCAGTTCTTC.

The V call is TRBV7-9, the J call TRBJ2-1; D gene uncertain. V was shortened by 4 bases and J by 0 bases, with 13 bases between the two germline ends. CDR3 length equals 16 residues. The V gene's germline CDR1 is SEHNR and CDR2 FQNEAQ (reference sequence). Here the CDR3 reads CASSSELIGSYNEQFF. The CDR3 DNA sequence: TGTGCCAGCAGCTCAGAGTTGATAGGCTCCTACAATGAGCAGTTCTTC.

This chain links TRBV28 with TRBJ2-1; no firm D call. Between the trimmed V and J ends, which lost 5 bases and 8 bases, there was a span of 13 bases. This CDR3 contains 13 residues. CDR1 is MDHEN, CDR2 SYDVKM, per germline. CDR3 DNA sequence: TGTGCCAGCAGTCCCGCTTCACAACATGAGCAGTTCTTC. This encodes CASSPASQHEQFF.

This chain connects TRBV9 to TRBJ1-1; D is uncertain. The CDR3 has 12 residues. Per the germline V gene, CDR1 is SGDLS and CDR2 is YYNGEE. Trimming removed 0 bases at V and 6 bases at J, with 6 bases between. Here the CDR3 reads CASSVDGSEAFF. In DNA, the CDR3 is TGTGCCAGCAGCGTAGACGGGTCTGAAGCTTTCTTT.

The rearrangement uses TRBV30 and TRBJ1-3; D gene ambiguous. The CDR3 has 15 amino acids. Germline V gene lookup returns CDR1 GTSNPN and CDR2 SVGIG (reference sequence). V was trimmed by 4 bases and J by 2 bases, leaving 15 bases between them. The CDR3: CAWTQIGRAGNTIYF. The CDR3 region has the DNA TGTGCCTGGACCCAGATCGGGAGGGCTGGAAACACCATATATTTT.

The gene calls are TRBV19 and TRBJ2-1; 11 nucleotides line up with TRBD2. CDR1 is LNHDA, CDR2 SQIVND, per germline (reference sequence). J was trimmed by 4 bases and V by 5 bases; bases with no gene match: 13. The CDR3 is made up of 18 amino acids. CDR3 bases: TGTGCCAGTAGTGTCTTGAAATCGGGACTAGCGGTTTACAATGAGCAGTTCTTC. Protein: CASSVLKSGLAVYNEQFF.

V is TRBV7-8 and J is TRBJ2-1; D possibly corresponds to TRBD2 (5 bases). The germline V and J ends were trimmed by 1 base and 5 bases, with 15 bases remaining between them. There are 16 residues in the CDR3. CDR1 SGHVS and CDR2 FQNEAQ come from the germline V gene. The CDR3 protein is CASSLVGRTGDNEQFF. CDR3 coding DNA: TGTGCCAGCAGCTTAGTGGGGAGAACGGGCGACAATGAGCAGTTCTTC. The full variable domain, with the rest looked up from reference TRBV7-8 and TRBJ2-1, is GAGVSQSPRYKVAKRGQDVALRCDPISGHVSLFWYQQALGQGPEFLTYFQNEAQLDKSGLPSDRFFAERPEGSVSTLKIQRTQQEDSAVYLCASSLVGRTGDNEQFFGPGTRLTVL.

V usage is TRBV7-9 and J usage is TRBJ1-1, with D hard to call. The CDR3 sequence is 16 residues long. Trimming removed 0 bases from V and 0 bases from J, with 11 bases in between. CDR1 is SEHNR and CDR2 is FQNEAQ in the germline V gene (reference sequence). The CDR3 region is CASSLAREVLNTEAFF. In DNA, the CDR3 is TGTGCCAGCAGCTTAGCTAGGGAGGTCTTGAACACTGAAGCTTTCTTT.

In its sample, this clone was seen once. The V call is TRBV27, the J call TRBJ2-7; a possible D gene is TRBD1 (6 bases). Trimming pared 0 bases from V and 3 bases from J, leaving 9 bases between. The CDR3 spans 14 residues. Germline CDR1 MNHEY, CDR2 SMNVEV (reference sequence). The CDR3 DNA follows: TGTGCCAGCAGTTTATCGGGGGCGGACTACGAGCAGTACTTC. Protein product: CASSLSGADYEQYF.

The V and J genes are TRBV10-3 and TRBJ2-7, with 8 nucleotides matching TRBD2. After removal of 7 bases from V and 6 bases from J, the junction contained 8 bases not matched to a gene. The CDR3 runs 13 residues. Germline V CDR1 and CDR2: ENHRY, SYGVKD. The CDR3 DNA sequence: TGTGCCATCACTGACAGCGGGAGAGCCGAGCAGTACTTC. Translated, it gives CAITDSGRAEQYF.

The rearrangement joins TRBV28 to TRBJ2-7; 10 bases line up with TRBD1. V trimming: 4 bases; J trimming: 3 bases; junction bases outside the gene matches: 6. Germline V gives CDR1 MDHEN, CDR2 SYDVKM. This CDR3 contains 15 residues. CDR3: CASSSRGTGVYEQYF. DNA of the CDR3: TGTGCCAGCAGTTCCCGGGGGACAGGGGTCTACGAGCAGTACTTC.

Points on this clone: The sample carries other DNA sequences with the same CDR3. CDR3 sequence: CASSPHPSYEQYF. CDR3 bases: TGTGCCAGCAGTCCTCACCCTTCCTACGAGCAGTACTTC. J is TRBJ2-7 and V is TRBV27; D gene ambiguous. This CDR3 spans 13 amino acids. With 5 bases removed from V and 1 base from J, the gap between germline ends came to 9 bases. Germline CDR1 MNHEY, CDR2 SMNVEV (reference sequence).

The V gene is TRBV7-3, the J gene TRBJ2-1; 9 nucleotides match TRBD2. V was clipped by 2 bases and J by 4 bases; unmatched bases: 12. The CDR3 is 18 amino acids. The V gene's germline CDR1 is SGHTA and CDR2 FQGTGA. The CDR3 loop reads CASSLEGLAGRDYNEQFF. The CDR3 nucleotides are TGTGCCAGCAGCTTAGAGGGCCTAGCGGGAAGAGATTACAATGAGCAGTTCTTC.

J is TRBJ2-7 and V is TRBV9; possibly TRBD1 or TRBD2 for D (6 bases each). V was shortened by 4 bases and J by 6 bases, with 20 bases between the two germline ends. Germline CDR1 is SGDLS and CDR2 is YYNGEE. This CDR3 spans 15 amino acids. Written as DNA, the CDR3 is TGTGCCAGCAGCCCGGGGGCTAAGGGGAGGTCCGAGCAGTACTTC. It yields the protein CASSPGAKGRSEQYF.

The chain combines TRBV6-1 with TRBJ2-5, with D perhaps given as TRBD1 or TRBD2 (5 bases each). The CDR3 sequence is 15 residues long. Trimming shortened V by 5 bases and J by 1 base, and 14 bases separated the two germline ends. Germline V CDR1 and CDR2: MNHNS, SASEGT. The CDR3 coding sequence is TGTGCCAGCAGTCGCCCTTCCGGGACCCAAGAGACCCAGTACTTC. Translating gives CASSRPSGTQETQYF.

This sequence joins TRBV29-1 and TRBJ1-1, with D uncertain. The CDR3 runs to 13 residues. The germline CDR1 and CDR2 sequences are SQVTM and ANQGSEA. V was shortened by 7 bases and J by 0 bases, with 12 bases between the two germline ends. The CDR3 loop is CSAPKRLNTEAFF. CDR3 in DNA: TGCAGCGCCCCAAAACGGTTGAACACTGAAGCTTTCTTT.

The chain joins TRBV7-6 to TRBJ2-7; a possible D gene is TRBD1 (5 bases). The CDR3 extends over 14 amino acids. The ends were cut back, 4 bases at V and 2 bases at J, with 12 bases in the middle. Germline V gene data show CDR1 as SGHVS and CDR2 as FNYEAQ. The CDR3 sequence: CASSSGIGTYEQYF. CDR3 DNA sequence: TGTGCCAGCAGCTCAGGGATAGGGACCTACGAGCAGTACTTC.

This clone was seen a single time. V usage is TRBV6-6 and J usage is TRBJ2-1; 7 bases match TRBD2. V trimming: 6 bases; J trimming: 9 bases; junction bases outside the gene matches: 8. CDR1 and CDR2 from the germline V gene are MNHNY and SVGAGI (reference sequence). The CDR3 loop spans 13 amino acids. Here the CDR3 reads CASSYASGGEQFF. In DNA form, the CDR3 reads TGTGCCAGCAGCTACGCATCGGGGGGTGAGCAGTTCTTC.

As DNA, the CDR3 is TGTGCCAGCAGTGGATCCGGGACGGGAAGGAATGAGCAGTTCTTC. Translated: CASSGSGTGRNEQFF. The chain couples TRBV27 to TRBJ2-1; possibly TRBD1 or TRBD2 for D (5 bases each). Between the trimmed V and J ends, which lost 5 bases and 7 bases, there was a span of 18 bases. The CDR3 runs to 15 residues. CDR1 and CDR2 from the germline V gene are MNHEY and SMNVEV (reference sequence).

The J gene is TRBJ1-2, the V gene TRBV7-9, with D hard to call. The ends were cut back, 1 base at V and 7 bases at J, with 10 bases in the middle. Germline V gene data show CDR1 as SEHNR and CDR2 as FQNEAQ (reference sequence). CDR3 length: 13 residues. The CDR3 DNA reads as TGTGCCAGCAGCTTAGACCACGGGCGTGGCTACACCTTC. Translating it yields CASSLDHGRGYTF. The full variable domain, rest sourced from reference TRBV7-9 and TRBJ1-2, is DTGVSQNPRHKITKRGQNVTFRCDPISEHNRLYWYRQTLGQGPEFLTYFQNEAQLEKSRLLSDRFSAERPKGSFSTLEIQRTEQGDSAMYLCASSLDHGRGYTFGSGTRLTVV.

This chain joins TRBV7-9 and TRBJ2-3; D uncertain. V shed 4 bases and J shed 3 bases, with 5 bases lying between them. Germline-derived CDR1 and CDR2 are SEHNR and FQNEAQ (reference sequence). The CDR3 extends over 12 amino acids. The CDR3 DNA reads as TGTGCCAGCAGCTCCCTTACAGATACGCAGTATTTT. It translates to CASSSLTDTQYF.

The chain links TRBV18 to TRBJ1-1; D is uncertain. CDR1 is KGHSH, CDR2 LQKENI, per germline. CDR3 length: 13 amino acids. Trimming pared 3 bases from V and 5 bases from J, leaving 10 bases between. The CDR3 bases are TGTGCCAGCTCACCCTCACGGGCTACTGAAGCTTTCTTT. Amino acid sequence: CASSPSRATEAFF.

The chain couples TRBV5-4 to TRBJ2-3, with D possibly TRBD2 on 5 matching bases. This CDR3 comprises 12 residues. The V gene lost 5 bases and the J gene lost 1 base, with 5 bases spanning the gap. Germline values: CDR1 SGHNT, CDR2 YYREEE (reference sequence). CDR3 residues: CASRRGTDTQYF. The CDR3 coding sequence is TGTGCCAGCAGGAGGGGCACAGATACGCAGTATTTT.

CDR3 DNA: TGCGCCAGCAGCCAATCGAGCGGGGGGACCTACGAGCAGTACTTC. Its translation: CASSQSSGGTYEQYF. This sequence joins TRBV4-3 and TRBJ2-7; 9 bases line up with TRBD2. This CDR3 is built from 15 residues. Germline assignment: CDR1 LGHNA and CDR2 YSLEER. V dropped 2 bases and J dropped 2; count of bases not matched to a gene: 4.